At least ten counts were recorded for the clone carrying this T cell receptor (beta chain). As yet, its antigen is unknown. These data originate in a study of Graves' ophthalmopathy and Graves' hyperthyroidism. Across the study: Peripheral blood collection took place at initial diagnosis, before any treatment.

Ophthalmopathy donors' eye disease showed moderate-to-severe activity, CAS of at least 3, NOSPECS of at least 4 and duration under 3 months. Clinicians diagnosed using symptoms, serum thyroxine, TRAb, thyroid ultrasound and orbital computed tomography. Amplification targeted the TCR beta CDR3 regions, with RNA transcripts as the source material. HTBI primers were employed in first-round RT-PCR, then a second-round multiplex PCR followed. MiXCR, run by TCRdb on the multiplex PCR reads, gives a single entry per CDR3 protein. The sample holds over 450,000 distinct CDR3 sequences, around 15% seen once. Study-wide results and caveats: Ophthalmopathy progression cases were predicted by the model with roughly 70% sensitivity and about 72% specificity.

CDR1 KGHSH and CDR2 LQKENI come from the germline V gene. This CDR3 contains 12 residues. Trimming pared 3 bases from V and 6 bases from J, leaving 9 bases between. The sequence was obtained from a woman under 40 with Graves' ophthalmopathy. The sequenced material came from blood. The V call is TRBV18, the J call TRBJ2-7, with D maybe TRBD2 (6 bases). CDR3 sequence: CASSPTGAEQYF. CDR3 nucleotide sequence: TGTGCCAGCTCACCGACGGGAGCCGAGCAGTACTTC. Full variable domain (remainder filled in from reference TRBV18 and TRBJ2-7): NAGVMQNPRHLVRRRGQEARLRCSPMKGHSHVYWYRQLPEEGLKFMVYLQKENIIDESGMPKERFSAEFPKEGPSILRIQQVVRGDSAAYFCASSPTGAEQYFGPGTRLTVT.